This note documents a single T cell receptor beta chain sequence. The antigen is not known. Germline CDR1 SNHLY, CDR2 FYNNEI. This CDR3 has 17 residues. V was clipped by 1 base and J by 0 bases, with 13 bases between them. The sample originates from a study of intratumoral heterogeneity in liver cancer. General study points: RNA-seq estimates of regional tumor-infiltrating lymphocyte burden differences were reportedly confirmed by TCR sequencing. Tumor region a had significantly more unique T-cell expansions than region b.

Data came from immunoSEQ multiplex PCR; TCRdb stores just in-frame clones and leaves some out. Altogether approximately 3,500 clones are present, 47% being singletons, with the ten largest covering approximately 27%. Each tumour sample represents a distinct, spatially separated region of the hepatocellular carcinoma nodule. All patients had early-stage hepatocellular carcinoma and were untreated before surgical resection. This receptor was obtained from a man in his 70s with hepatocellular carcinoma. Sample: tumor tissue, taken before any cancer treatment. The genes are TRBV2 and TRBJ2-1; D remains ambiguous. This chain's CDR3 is CASSEESIRSSYNEQFF. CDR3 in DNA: TGTGCCAGCAGTGAAGAGTCTATCCGGAGCTCCTACAATGAGCAGTTCTTC.